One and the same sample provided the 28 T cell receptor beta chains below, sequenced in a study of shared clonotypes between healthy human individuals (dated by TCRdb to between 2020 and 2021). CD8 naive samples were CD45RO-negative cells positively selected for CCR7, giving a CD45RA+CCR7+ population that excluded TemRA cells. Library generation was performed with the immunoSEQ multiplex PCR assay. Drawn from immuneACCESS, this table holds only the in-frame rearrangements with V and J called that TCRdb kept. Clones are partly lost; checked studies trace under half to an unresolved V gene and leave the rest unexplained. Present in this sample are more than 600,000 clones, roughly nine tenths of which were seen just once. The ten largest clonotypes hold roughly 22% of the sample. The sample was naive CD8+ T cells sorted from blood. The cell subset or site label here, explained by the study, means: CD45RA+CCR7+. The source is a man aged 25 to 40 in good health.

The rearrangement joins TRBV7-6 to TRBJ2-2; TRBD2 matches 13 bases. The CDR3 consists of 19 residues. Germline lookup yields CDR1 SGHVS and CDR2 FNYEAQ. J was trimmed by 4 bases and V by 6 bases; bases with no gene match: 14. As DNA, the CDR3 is TGTGCCAGCAGTTACCCGACTAGCGGGAGGCAAGTCGGCACCGGGGAGCTGTTTTTT. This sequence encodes CASSYPTSGRQVGTGELFF.

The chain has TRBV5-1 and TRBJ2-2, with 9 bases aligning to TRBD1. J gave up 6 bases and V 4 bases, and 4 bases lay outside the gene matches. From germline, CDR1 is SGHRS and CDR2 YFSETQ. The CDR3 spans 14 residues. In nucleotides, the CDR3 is TGCGCCAGCAGCCAACGACAGGGGGCCGGGGAGCTGTTTTTT. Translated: CASSQRQGAGELFF.

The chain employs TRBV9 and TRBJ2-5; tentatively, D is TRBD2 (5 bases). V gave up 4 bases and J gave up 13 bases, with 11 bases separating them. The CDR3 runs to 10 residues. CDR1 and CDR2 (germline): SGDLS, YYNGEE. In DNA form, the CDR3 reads TGTGCCAGCAGCCCGAGGGATTCGTACTTC. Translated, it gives CASSPRDSYF.

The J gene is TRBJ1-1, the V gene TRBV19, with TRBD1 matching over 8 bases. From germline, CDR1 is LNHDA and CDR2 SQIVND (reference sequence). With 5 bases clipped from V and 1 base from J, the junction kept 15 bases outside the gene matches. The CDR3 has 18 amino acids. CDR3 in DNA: TGTGCCAGTAGTCCGACTTTTCAGGGGGCATTCGAGAACACTGAAGCTTTCTTT. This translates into CASSPTFQGAFENTEAFF.

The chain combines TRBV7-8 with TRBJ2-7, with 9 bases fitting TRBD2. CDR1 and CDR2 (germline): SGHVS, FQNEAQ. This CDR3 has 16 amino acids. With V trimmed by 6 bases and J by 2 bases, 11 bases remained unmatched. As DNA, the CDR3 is TGTGCCAGCAGTGATCCCGGGGCTAGCGGGGCCTACGAGCAGTACTTC. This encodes CASSDPGASGAYEQYF. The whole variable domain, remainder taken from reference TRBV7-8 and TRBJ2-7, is GAGVSQSPRYKVAKRGQDVALRCDPISGHVSLFWYQQALGQGPEFLTYFQNEAQLDKSGLPSDRFFAERPEGSVSTLKIQRTQQEDSAVYLCASSDPGASGAYEQYFGPGTRLTVT.

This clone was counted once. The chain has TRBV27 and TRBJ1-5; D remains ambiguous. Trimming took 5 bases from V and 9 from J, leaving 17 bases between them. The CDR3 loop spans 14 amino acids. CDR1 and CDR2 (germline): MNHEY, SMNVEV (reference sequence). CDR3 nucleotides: TGTGCCAGCAGTCCCCGGACGCTAGGGTGGCCCCAGCATTTT. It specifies CASSPRTLGWPQHF.

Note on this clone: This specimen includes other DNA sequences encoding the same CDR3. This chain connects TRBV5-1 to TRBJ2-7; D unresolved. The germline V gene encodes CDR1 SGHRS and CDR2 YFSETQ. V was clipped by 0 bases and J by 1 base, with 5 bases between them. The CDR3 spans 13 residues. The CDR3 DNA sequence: TGCGCCAGCAGCTTGGGCCAGTCCTACGAGCAGTACTTC. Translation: CASSLGQSYEQYF.

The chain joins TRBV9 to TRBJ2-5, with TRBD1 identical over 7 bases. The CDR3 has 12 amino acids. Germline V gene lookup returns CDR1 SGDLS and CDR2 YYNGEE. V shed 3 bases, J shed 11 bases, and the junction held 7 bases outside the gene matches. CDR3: CASSERTGEQYF. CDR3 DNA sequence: TGTGCCAGCAGCGAAAGAACAGGGGAACAGTACTTC.

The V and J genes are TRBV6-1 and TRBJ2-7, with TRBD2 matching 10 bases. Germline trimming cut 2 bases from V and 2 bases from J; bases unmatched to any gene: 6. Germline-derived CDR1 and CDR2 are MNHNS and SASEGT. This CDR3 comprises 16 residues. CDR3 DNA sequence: TGTGCCAGCAGTGAATGGATAGCGGGAGGCCCCTACGAGCAGTACTTC. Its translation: CASSEWIAGGPYEQYF.

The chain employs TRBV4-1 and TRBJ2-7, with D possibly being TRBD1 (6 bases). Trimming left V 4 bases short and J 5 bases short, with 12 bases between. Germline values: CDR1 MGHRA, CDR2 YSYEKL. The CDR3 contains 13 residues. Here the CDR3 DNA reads TGCGCCAGCAGCCTAGGGACAACCAACGAGCAGTACTTC. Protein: CASSLGTTNEQYF.

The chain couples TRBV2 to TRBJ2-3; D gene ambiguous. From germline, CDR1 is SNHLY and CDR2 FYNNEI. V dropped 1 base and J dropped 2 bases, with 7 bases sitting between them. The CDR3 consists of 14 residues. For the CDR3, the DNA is TGTGCCAGCAGTGAAGTGCAGAACACAGATACGCAGTATTTT. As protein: CASSEVQNTDTQYF.

CDR3 sequence reads: CASSFGRSGTEAFF. For the CDR3, the DNA is TGTGCCAGCAGTTTTGGGAGATCGGGCACTGAAGCTTTCTTT. The chain links TRBV27 to TRBJ1-1; D unclear. This CDR3 is built from 14 residues. Germline V lookup: CDR1 MNHEY, CDR2 SMNVEV (reference sequence). The V end was cut by 3 bases, the J end by 4 bases, with 12 bases between.

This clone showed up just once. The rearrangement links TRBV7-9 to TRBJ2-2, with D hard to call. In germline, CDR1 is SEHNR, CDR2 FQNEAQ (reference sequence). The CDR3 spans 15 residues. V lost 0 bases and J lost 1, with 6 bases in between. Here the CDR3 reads CASSLANRNTGELFF. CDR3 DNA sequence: TGTGCCAGCAGCTTAGCGAATCGGAACACCGGGGAGCTGTTTTTT.

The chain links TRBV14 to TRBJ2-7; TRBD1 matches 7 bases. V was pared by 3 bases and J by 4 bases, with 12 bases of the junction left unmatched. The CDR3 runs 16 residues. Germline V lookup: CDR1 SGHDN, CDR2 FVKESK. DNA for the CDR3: TGTGCCAGCAGCCAGGCCGTAACGGGACAGCTATACGAGCAGTACTTC. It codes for CASSQAVTGQLYEQYF.

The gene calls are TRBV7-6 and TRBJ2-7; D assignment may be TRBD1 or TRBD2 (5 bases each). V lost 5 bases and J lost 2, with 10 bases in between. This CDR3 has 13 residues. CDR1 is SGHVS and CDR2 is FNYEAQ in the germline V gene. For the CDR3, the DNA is TGTGCCAGCAGCCGGGGCGAGGCCTACGAGCAGTACTTC. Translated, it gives CASSRGEAYEQYF.

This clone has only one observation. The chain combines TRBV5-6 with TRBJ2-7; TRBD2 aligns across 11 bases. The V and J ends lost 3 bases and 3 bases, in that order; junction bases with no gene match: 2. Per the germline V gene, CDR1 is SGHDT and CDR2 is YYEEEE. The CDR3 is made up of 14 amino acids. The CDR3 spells CASSWTSGYYEQYF. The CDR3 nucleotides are TGTGCCAGCAGCTGGACTAGCGGGTACTACGAGCAGTACTTC. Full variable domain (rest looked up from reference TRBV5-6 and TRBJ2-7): DAGVTQSPTHLIKTRGQQVTLRCSPKSGHDTVSWYQQALGQGPQFIFQYYEEEERQRGNFPDRFSGHQFPNYSSELNVNALLLGDSALYLCASSWTSGYYEQYFGPGTRLTVT.

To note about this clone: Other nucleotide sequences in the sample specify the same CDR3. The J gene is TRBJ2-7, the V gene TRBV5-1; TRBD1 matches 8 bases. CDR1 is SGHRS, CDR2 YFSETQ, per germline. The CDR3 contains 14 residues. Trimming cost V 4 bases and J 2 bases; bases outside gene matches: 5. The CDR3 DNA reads TGCGCCAGCAGCCTTCGACAGGGGACCTACGAGCAGTACTTC. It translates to CASSLRQGTYEQYF.

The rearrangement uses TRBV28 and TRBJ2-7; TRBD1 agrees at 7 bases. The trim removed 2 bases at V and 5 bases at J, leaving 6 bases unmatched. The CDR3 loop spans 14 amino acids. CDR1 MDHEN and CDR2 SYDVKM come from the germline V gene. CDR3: CASSLGTEIDEQYF. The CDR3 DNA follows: TGTGCCAGCAGTTTAGGGACAGAAATCGACGAGCAGTACTTC.

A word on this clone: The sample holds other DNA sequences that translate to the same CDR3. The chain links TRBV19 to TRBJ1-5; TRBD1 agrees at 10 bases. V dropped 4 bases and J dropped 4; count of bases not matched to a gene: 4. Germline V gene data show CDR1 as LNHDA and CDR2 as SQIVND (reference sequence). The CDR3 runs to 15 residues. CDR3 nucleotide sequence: TGTGCCAGTAGTACTTGGACAGGGGGTAATCAGCCCCAGCATTTT. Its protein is CASSTWTGGNQPQHF.

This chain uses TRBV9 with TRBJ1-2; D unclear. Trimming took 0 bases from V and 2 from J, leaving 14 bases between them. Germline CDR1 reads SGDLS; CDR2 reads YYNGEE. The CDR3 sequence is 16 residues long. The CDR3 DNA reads TGTGCCAGCAGCGTAGGAGTTAAAGGTCCCAACTATGGCTACACCTTC. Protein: CASSVGVKGPNYGYTF.

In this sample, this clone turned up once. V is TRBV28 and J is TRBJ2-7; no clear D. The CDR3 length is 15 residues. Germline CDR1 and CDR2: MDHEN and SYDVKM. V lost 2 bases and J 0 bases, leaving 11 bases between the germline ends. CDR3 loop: CASSLRRIASYEQYF. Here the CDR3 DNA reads TGTGCCAGCAGTTTACGGCGGATAGCCTCCTACGAGCAGTACTTC.

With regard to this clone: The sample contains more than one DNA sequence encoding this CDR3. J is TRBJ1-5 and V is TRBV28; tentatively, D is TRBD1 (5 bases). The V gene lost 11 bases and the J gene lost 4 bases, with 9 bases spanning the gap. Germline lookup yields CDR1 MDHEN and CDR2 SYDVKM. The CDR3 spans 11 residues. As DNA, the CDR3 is TGTGCCGGGGGGGGAAATCAGCCCCAGCATTTT. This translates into CAGGGNQPQHF.

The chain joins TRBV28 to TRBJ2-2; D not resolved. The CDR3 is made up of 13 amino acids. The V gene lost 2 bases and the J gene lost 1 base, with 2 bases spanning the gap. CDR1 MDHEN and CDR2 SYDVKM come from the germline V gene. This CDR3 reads CASSLGNTGELFF. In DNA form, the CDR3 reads TGTGCCAGCAGTTTAGGGAACACCGGGGAGCTGTTTTTT.

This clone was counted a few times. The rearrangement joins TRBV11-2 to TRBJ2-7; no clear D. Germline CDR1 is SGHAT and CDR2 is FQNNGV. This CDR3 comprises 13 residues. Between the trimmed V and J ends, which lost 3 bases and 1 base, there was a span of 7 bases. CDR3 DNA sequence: TGTGCCAGCAGCTTTCCTCCATCCTACGAGCAGTACTTC. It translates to CASSFPPSYEQYF. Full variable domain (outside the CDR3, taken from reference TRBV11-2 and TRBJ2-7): EAGVAQSPRYKIIEKRQSVAFWCNPISGHATLYWYQQILGQGPKLLIQFQNNGVVDDSQLPKDRFSAERLKGVDSTLKIQPAKLEDSAVYLCASSFPPSYEQYFGPGTRLTVT.

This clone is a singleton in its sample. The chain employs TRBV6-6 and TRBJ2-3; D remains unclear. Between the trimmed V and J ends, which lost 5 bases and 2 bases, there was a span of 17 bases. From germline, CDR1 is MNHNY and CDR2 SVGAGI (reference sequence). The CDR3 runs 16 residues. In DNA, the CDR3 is TGTGCCAGCAGTCCGCTTAGCATCCCCCTCACAGATACGCAGTATTTT. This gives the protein CASSPLSIPLTDTQYF.

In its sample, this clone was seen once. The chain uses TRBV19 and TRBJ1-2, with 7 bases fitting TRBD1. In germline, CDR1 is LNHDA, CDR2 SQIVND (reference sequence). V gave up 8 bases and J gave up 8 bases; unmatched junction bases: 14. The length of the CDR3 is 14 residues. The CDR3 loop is CASQSTGTYMGYTF. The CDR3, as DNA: TGTGCCAGTCAATCGACAGGGACTTATATGGGCTACACCTTC.

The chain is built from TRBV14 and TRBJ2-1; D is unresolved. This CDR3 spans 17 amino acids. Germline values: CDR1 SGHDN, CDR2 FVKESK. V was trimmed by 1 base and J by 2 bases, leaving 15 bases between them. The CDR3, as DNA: TGTGCCAGCAGCCAAGCTTCTTGGGTATCTCCCTACAATGAGCAGTTCTTC. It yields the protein CASSQASWVSPYNEQFF.

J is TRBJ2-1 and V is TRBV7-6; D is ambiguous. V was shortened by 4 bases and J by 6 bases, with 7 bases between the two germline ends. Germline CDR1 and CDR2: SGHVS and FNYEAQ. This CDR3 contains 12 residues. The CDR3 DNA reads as TGTGCCAGCAGCTCCCTGGCCAATGAGCAGTTCTTC. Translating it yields CASSSLANEQFF.